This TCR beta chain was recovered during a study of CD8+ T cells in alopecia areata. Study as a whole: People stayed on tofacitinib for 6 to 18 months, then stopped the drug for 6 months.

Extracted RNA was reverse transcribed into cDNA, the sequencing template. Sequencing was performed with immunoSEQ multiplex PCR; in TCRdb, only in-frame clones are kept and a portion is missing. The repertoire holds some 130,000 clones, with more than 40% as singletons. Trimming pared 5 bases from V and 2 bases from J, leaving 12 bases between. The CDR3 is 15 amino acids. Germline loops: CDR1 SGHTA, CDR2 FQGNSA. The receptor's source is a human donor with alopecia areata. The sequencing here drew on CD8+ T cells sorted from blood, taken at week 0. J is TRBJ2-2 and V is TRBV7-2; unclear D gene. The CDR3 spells CASSQETDNTGELFF. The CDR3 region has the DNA TGTGCCAGCAGCCAAGAAACCGATAACACCGGGGAGCTGTTTTTT. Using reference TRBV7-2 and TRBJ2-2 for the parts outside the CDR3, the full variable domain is GAGVSQSPSNKVTEKGKDVELRCDPISGHTALYWYRQSLGQGLEFLIYFQGNSAPDKSGLPSDRFSAERTGGSVSTLTIQRTQQEDSAVYLCASSQETDNTGELFFGEGSRLTVL.